The source of this T cell receptor (beta chain) is a study of control samples from healthy donors and cancer patients. Germline loops: CDR1 MDHEN, CDR2 SYDVKM. Deletions cut 6 bases from V and 3 bases from J, with 11 bases between. This CDR3 comprises 13 residues. TCRdb's table, derived via immunoSEQ multiplex PCR, lists solely in-frame clones and lacks some. The sample lists about 150,000 clones; around 88% were seen once. This clonotype originated in a young man in good health. The V and J genes are TRBV28 and TRBJ1-2; D is unclear. Material for sequencing was blood. The CDR3 region has the DNA TGTGCCAGCAGGACGGAGAACTACTATGGCTACACCTTC. Residues: CASRTENYYGYTF.